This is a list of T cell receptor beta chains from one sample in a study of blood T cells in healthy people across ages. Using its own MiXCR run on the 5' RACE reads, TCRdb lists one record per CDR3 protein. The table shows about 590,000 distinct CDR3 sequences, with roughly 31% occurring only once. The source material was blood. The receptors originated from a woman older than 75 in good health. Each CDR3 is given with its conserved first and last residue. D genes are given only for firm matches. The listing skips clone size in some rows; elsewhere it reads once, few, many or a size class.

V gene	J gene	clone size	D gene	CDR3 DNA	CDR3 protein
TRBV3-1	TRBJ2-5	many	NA	TGTGCCAGCAGCGACGGAGGGACGGGGCGGGAGACCCAGTACTTC	CASSDGGTGRETQYF
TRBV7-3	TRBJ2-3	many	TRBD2	TGTGCCAGCAGCTTGGGCCCTAGCGGGGGGAGCACAGATACGCAGTATTTT	CASSLGPSGGSTDTQYF
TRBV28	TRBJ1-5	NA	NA	TGTGCCAGCAGCCCCGTCCTCGGAGAAGATCAGCCCCGGCATTTT	CASSPVLGEDQPRHF
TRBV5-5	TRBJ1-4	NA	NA	TGTGCCAGCAGCTCGTTCCCGGTAGATCGCTCAACTAATGAAAAACTGTTTTTT	CASSSFPVDRSTNEKLFF
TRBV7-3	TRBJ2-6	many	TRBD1	TGTGCCAGCAGCTTGAGGGGACAGGGGGCCTCTGGGGCCAACGTCCTGACTTTC	CASSLRGQGASGANVLTF
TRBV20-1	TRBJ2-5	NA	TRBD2	TGCAGTGCTCCAGGACTAGCGGGGTACCAAGAGACCCAGTACTTC	CSAPGLAGYQETQYF
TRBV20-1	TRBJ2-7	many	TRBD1	TGCAGTGCTAGAGATCTGGCAGGGGGCGTTAACTACGAGCAGTACTTC	CSARDLAGGVNYEQYF
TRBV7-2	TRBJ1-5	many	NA	TGTGCCAGCAGCTTGGGGGGGCTCGGCAATCAGCCCCAGCATTTT	CASSLGGLGNQPQHF
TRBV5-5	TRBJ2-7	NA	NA	TGTGCCAGCAGCTTGGGAGGGGATTCCTCCTACAATGAGCAGTACTTC	CASSLGGDSSYNEQYF
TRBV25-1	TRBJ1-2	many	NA	TGTGCCAGCAGTGAATGGGGGGAGCAAGGCTACACCTTC	CASSEWGEQGYTF
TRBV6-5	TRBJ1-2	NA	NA	TGTGCCAGCAGTTACGACAGACGGGGGTATGGCTGCACCTTC	CASSYDRRGYGCTF
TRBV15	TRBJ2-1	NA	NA	TGTGCCACCAGCGGATTTTCTGAGCAGTTCTTC	CATSGFSEQFF
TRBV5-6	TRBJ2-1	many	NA	TGTGCCAGCAGCTTGGCCGGACGGGAGCACTACAATGAGCAGTTCTTC	CASSLAGREHYNEQFF
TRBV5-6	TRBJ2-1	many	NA	TGTGCCAGCAGCGTCCGGGAGCTTCGGTTCTTC	CASSVRELRFF
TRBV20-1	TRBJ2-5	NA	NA	TGCAGTGCTAGAGGGGCCATTCAAGAGACCCAGTACTTC	CSARGAIQETQYF
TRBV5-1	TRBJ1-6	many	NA	TGCGCCAGCAGTTTTCGGCAGGGTGAGACACCCCTCCACTTT	CASSFRQGETPLHF
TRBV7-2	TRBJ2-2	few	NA	TGTGCCAGCAGCTCCGGGACGATGAGGACCGGGGAGCTGTTTTTT	CASSSGTMRTGELFF
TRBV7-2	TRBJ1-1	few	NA	TGTGCCAGCAGCTTAGGTTTAGCCAACACTGAAGCTTTCTTT	CASSLGLANTEAFF
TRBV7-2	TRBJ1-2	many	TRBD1	TGTGCCAGCAGCTTAGCGGGGACAGGTTGGGATGGCTACACCTTC	CASSLAGTGWDGYTF
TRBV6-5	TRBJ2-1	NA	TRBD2	TGTGCCAGCATAGGGGCGGGGGGATACAATGAGCAGTTCTTC	CASIGAGGYNEQFF
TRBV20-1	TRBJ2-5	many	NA	TGCAGTGCTCCGCCGGGGGCAGGATACCAAGAGACCCAGTACTTC	CSAPPGAGYQETQYF
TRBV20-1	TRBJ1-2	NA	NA	TGCAGTGCCGTGTCGGACGGGAACAATGGCTACACCTTC	CSAVSDGNNGYTF
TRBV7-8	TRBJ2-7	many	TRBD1	TGTGCCAGCAGCTTCCGGGGGGACAGGGGGTCTTACGAGCAGTACTTC	CASSFRGDRGSYEQYF
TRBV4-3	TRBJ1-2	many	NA	TGCGCCAGCAGCCAAGGATTGGGCGGGACCGCAACCTATGGCTACACCTTC	CASSQGLGGTATYGYTF
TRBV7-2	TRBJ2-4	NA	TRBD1	TGTGCCAGCAGCAAACAAACAGGGGGCCGTGAGGGAAACATTCAGTACTTC	CASSKQTGGREGNIQYF
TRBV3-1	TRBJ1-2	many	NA	TGTGCCAGCAGCCCACGGGCCTTGCTTGATGGCTACACCTTC	CASSPRALLDGYTF
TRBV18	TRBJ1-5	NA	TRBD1	TGTGCCAGCTCACGGGACAGGGGCATGGGCAATCAGCCCCAGCATTTT	CASSRDRGMGNQPQHF
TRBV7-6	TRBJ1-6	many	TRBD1	TGTGCCAGCAGCCCTATAGGAGGGGACAGGACCCTCCACTTT	CASSPIGGDRTLHF
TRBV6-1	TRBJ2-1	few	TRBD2	TGTGCCAGCAGGCGAGCTCGGACTAGCGGCAGCTCCTACAATGAGCAGTTCTTC	CASRRARTSGSSYNEQFF
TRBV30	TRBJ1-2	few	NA	TGTGCCTGGAAGGCAGGGATAAACTATGGCTACACCTTC	CAWKAGINYGYTF
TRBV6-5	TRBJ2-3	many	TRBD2	TGTGCCAGCAGTTACTCTCTTCCCTGGACTAGCGGGGGGGCGGATACGCAGTATTTT	CASSYSLPWTSGGADTQYF
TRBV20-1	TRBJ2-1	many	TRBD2	TGCAGTGCTCCGACTAGCGGGGGCTACAATGAGCAGTTCTTC	CSAPTSGGYNEQFF
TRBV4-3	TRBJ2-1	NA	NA	TGCGCCAGCAGCCAAGATAGCAGTCTCTCCTACAATGAGCAGTTCTTC	CASSQDSSLSYNEQFF
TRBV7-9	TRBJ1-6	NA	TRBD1	TGTGCCAGCAGCTTTGGGACAGGGGACGATAATTCACCCCTCCACTTT	CASSFGTGDDNSPLHF
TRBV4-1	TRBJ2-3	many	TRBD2	TGCGCCAGCAGCCAAGAGTTGGCGGGGGGAAGCACAGATACGCAGTATTTT	CASSQELAGGSTDTQYF
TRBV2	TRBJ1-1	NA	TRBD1	TGTGCCAGCAGTTATATCACAGGGGAGGACACTGAAGCTTTCTTT	CASSYITGEDTEAFF
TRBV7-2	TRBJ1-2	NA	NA	TGTGCCAGCAGCTTAGCGCGAATAGGCGGACGAAACTATGGCTACACCTTC	CASSLARIGGRNYGYTF
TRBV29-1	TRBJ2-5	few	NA	TGCAGCGTTGGGTATTGGCCTCTCCAAGAGACCCAGTACTTC	CSVGYWPLQETQYF
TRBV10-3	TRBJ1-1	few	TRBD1	TGTGCCATCACCAGAACAGGGGAGGGCACTGAAGCTTTCTTT	CAITRTGEGTEAFF
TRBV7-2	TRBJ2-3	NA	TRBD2	TGTGCCAGCAGCCGTGGTAATAGCGGGAGGGCCAGAGATACGCAGTATTTT	CASSRGNSGRARDTQYF
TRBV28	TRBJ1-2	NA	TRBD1	TGTGCCAGCAGTTTAGGACAGGGGGAGTCCTATGGCTACACCTTC	CASSLGQGESYGYTF
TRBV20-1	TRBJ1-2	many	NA	TGCAGTGCCCAAGGCCTAGGCAGGATGAATGGCTACACCTTC	CSAQGLGRMNGYTF
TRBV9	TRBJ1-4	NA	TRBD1	TGTGCCAGCAGCCCAACACAGGGGGCTAATGAAAAACTGTTTTTT	CASSPTQGANEKLFF
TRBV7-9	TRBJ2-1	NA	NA	TGTGCCAGCAGCTTAGGGCGCCCTGCCTACAATGAGCAGTTCTTC	CASSLGRPAYNEQFF
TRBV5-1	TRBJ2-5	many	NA	TGCGCCAGCAGCTTGATGATAGGCCAAGAGACCCAGTACTTC	CASSLMIGQETQYF
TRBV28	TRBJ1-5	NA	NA	TGTGCCAGCAGTCCCCTACGCCGCGGTGAGGGTCGGCCCCAGCATTTT	CASSPLRRGEGRPQHF
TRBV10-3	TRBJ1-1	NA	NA	TGTGCCATCGGCCCGTCCCCGACAGGGAACACTGAAGCTTTCTTT	CAIGPSPTGNTEAFF
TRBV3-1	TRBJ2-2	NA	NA	TGTGCCAGCAGCCCCGAATCCGCCGCGTTAACCGGGGAGCTGTTTTTT	CASSPESAALTGELFF
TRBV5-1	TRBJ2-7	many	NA	TGCGCCAGCAGCTTGGCCGGCAGGGGACGGTACGAGCAGTACTTC	CASSLAGRGRYEQYF
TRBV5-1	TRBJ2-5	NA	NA	TGCGCCAGCAGCTCCAAACCCCCGGGACCACAAGAGATCCAGTACTTC	CASSSKPPGPQEIQYF
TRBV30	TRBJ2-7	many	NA	TGTGCGGCGGAGGCCGCCTACGAGCAGTACTTC	CAAEAAYEQYF
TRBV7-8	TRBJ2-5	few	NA	TGTGCCAGCAGCTTAGCGCCGGGGCAACGTCGGTACTTC	CASSLAPGQRRYF